Given below is one T cell receptor beta chain in context. The antigen is unknown. Distinct nucleotide sequences in the sample also encode this CDR3. This specimen belongs to a study of cytomegalovirus exposure and HLA in healthy donors. Looking at the study overall: Most donors, 70% to 85% of 398 genotyped, fell in the Caucasian-associated ancestry cluster.

The PCR had 60 Vbeta and 13 Jbeta primers. Data came from immunoSEQ multiplex PCR; TCRdb stores just in-frame clones and leaves some out. The sample has under 250,000 clones, roughly four fifths seen once. In nominal health when sampled, donors likely had unrecorded immune exposures nonetheless. General study findings and limits: The authors confirmed in vitro that a few CMV-associated chains were specific for CMV antigens. Immune exposure information comprised only CMV serostatus.

CDR3 length equals 14 residues. In germline, CDR1 is GTSNPN, CDR2 SVGIG (reference sequence). With 0 bases clipped from V and 3 bases from J, the junction kept 1 base outside the gene matches. This clonotype originated in a woman aged 50 to 60 in good health and CMV-seropositive. This rearrangement joins TRBV30 to TRBJ1-4; the match to TRBD1 covers 7 bases. Sequenced material: PBMCs. CDR3 sequence reads: CAWSVQGANEKLFF. The CDR3 nucleotides are TGTGCCTGGAGTGTCCAGGGGGCTAATGAAAAACTGTTTTTT.